This paragraph reports one TCR beta chain. The antigen remains unidentified. This sample was included in a study of stem cell transplantation in POMP-related autoinflammatory disease. Background on the study: Hypothesis: faulty thymoproteasomes impair CD8+ T-cell selection, skewing TRB repertoires. Study-wide results and caveats: Fewer unique TRB V-J gene pairings were identified in patients with PRAID.

Profiled with immunoSEQ multiplex PCR; TCRdb holds only in-frame clones, not every one. There are roughly 600 clones in the sample; about 88% occur only once, and roughly 9.4% lies in the top ten. The CDR3 sequence is 15 residues long. Trimming removed 8 bases at V and 4 bases at J, with 18 bases between. CDR1 and CDR2 (germline): MNHNY, SVGAGI (reference sequence). V and J are TRBV6-6 and TRBJ1-3; tentatively, D is TRBD1 (5 bases). The sequenced sample was CD4+ follicular helper T cells (Tfh) from PBMCs. The receptor comes from a human donor in good health. The CDR3 nucleotides read TGTGCCAGCTTCTACAGGCCCGAATCCGGAAACACCATATATTTT. It yields the protein CASFYRPESGNTIYF.